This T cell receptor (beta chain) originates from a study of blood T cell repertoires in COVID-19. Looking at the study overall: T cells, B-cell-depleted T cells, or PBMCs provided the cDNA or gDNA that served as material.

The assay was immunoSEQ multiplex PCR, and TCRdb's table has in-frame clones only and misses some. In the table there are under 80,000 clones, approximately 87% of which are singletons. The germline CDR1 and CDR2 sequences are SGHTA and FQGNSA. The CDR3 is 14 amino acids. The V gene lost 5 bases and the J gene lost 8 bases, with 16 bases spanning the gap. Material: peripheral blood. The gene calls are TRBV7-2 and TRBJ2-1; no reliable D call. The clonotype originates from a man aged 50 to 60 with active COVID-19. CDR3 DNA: TGTGCCAGCAGCCTAGAACCTGGTCGGGATGAGCAGTTCTTC. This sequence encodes CASSLEPGRDEQFF.